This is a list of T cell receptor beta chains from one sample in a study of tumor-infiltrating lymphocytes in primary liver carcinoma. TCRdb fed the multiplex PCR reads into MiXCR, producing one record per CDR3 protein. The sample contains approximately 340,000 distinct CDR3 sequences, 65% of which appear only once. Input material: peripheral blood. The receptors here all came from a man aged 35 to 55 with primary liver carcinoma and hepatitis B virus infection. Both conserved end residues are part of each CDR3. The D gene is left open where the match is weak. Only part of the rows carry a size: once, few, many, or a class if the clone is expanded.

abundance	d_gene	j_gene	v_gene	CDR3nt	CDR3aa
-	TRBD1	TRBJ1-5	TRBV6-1	TGTGCCAGCAGCCCCGGACAGGGGAGGTATCAGCCCCAGCATTTT	CASSPGQGRYQPQHF
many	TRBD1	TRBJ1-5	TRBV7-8	TGTGCCAGCAGCTTAGAAGGGGGCGGGAATCAGCCCCAGCATTTT	CASSLEGGGNQPQHF
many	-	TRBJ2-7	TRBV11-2	TGTGCCAGCAGCTATGGACTTTACTACGAGCAGTACTTC	CASSYGLYYEQYF
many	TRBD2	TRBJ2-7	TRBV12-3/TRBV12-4	TGTGCCAGCAGTCTCTCCGGGACTATAACCTACGAGCAGTACTTC	CASSLSGTITYEQYF
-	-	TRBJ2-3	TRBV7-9	TGTGCCAGCGGCTTAGACAGATTAACAGATACGCAATATTTT	CASGLDRLTDTQYF
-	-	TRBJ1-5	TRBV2	TGTGCCAGCAACAGAGGGCGGAACAATCAGCCCCAGCATTTT	CASNRGRNNQPQHF
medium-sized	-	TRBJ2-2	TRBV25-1	TGTGCCAGCAGTGAGGGAACAGACACCGGGGAGCTGTTTTTT	CASSEGTDTGELFF
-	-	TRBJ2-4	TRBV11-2	TGTGCCAGCAGCTCTGCTAGCTTCTTAGCCAAAAGCATTCAGTACTTC	CASSSASFLAKSIQYF
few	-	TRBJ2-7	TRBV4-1	TGCGCCAGCAGCCAAGATACTAGCCGAGTACGAGAGCAGTACTTC	CASSQDTSRVREQYF
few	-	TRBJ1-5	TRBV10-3	TGTGCCATCAGTGAGTCTTTGGGGGGTCCTAATCAGCCCCAGCATTTT	CAISESLGGPNQPQHF
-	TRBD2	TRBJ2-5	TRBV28	TGTGCCAGCCGACCGACACTAGCGTCGGAGCTGGAGACCCAGTACTTC	CASRPTLASELETQYF
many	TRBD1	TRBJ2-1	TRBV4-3	TGCGCCAGCAGCCAAGCGGACAGGCCTCAGCAGTTCTTC	CASSQADRPQQFF
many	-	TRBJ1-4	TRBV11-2	TGTGCCAGCAGCTTAGAGGATGCAACTAATGAAAAACTGTTTTTT	CASSLEDATNEKLFF
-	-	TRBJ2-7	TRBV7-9	TGTGCCAGCAGTTCTGATCCCTCCTACGAGCAGTACTTC	CASSSDPSYEQYF
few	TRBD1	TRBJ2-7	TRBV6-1	TGTGCCAGCAGTGGTCCGAGACAGGGGCCCTACGAGCAGTACTTC	CASSGPRQGPYEQYF
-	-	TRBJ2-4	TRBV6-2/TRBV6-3	TGTGTCAGCAGTCAAGGATACGAAAACATTCAGTACTTC	CVSSQGYENIQYF
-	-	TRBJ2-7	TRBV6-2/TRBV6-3	TGTGCCGGCAGTTCCAAACTCCACGAGCAGTACTTC	CAGSSKLHEQYF